The source of this T cell receptor (beta chain) is a study of early T cells in non-severe SARS-CoV-2 infection. This clonotype has just a few counts. This CDR3 is 17 amino acids long. V dropped 2 bases and J dropped 0 bases, with 13 bases sitting between them. TCRdb processed the 5' RACE reads anew with MiXCR; each CDR3 protein has one entry. This sample carries tens of thousands of distinct CDR3 sequences, roughly a tenth of them seen once, and the ten largest clones take less than 10%. The clonotype comes from an adult who was a healthcare worker with PCR-confirmed SARS-CoV-2 infection or an uninfected control (not recorded which). The chain joins TRBV12-3 or TRBV12-4 to TRBJ2-2; D might be TRBD1 (6 bases). The sequencing used whole blood, collected at baseline. The CDR3 loop is CASSLNPGATNTGELFF. CDR3 DNA sequence: TGTGCCAGCAGTTTAAATCCAGGGGCTACGAACACCGGGGAGCTGTTTTTT.